The next 4 T cell receptor beta chains were all read from a single sample in a study of blood T cell repertoires in COVID-19. TCRdb's copy holds only in-frame clones and misses some; the assay was immunoSEQ multiplex PCR. Among about 110,000 clones listed, 81% were seen once. The sequenced sample was peripheral blood. These receptors were collected from a woman in her seventies with acute or convalescent COVID-19.

CDR3 amino acids: CASSQDGGAGQPQHF. The CDR3 coding sequence is TGCGCCAGCAGCCAAGATGGAGGGGCGGGTCAGCCCCAGCATTTT. The V call is TRBV4-3, the J call TRBJ1-5; D is possibly TRBD1 (5 bases). V dropped 0 bases and J dropped 6 bases, with 12 bases sitting between them. The CDR3 length is 15 residues. Germline V CDR1 and CDR2: LGHNA, YSLEER.

V gene TRBV19 combines with J gene TRBJ2-1; 7 bases are a match to TRBD2. After removal of 4 bases from V and 4 bases from J, the junction contained 19 bases not matched to a gene. The CDR3 is made up of 19 amino acids. Germline V CDR1 and CDR2: LNHDA, SQIVND (reference sequence). As DNA, the CDR3 is TGTGCCAGTAGTAACCCAAGGTCTAGTGGCGGGAGAGTTTACAATGAGCAGTTCTTC. Translation: CASSNPRSSGGRVYNEQFF.

Remarks on this clone: Different DNA sequences within this sample yield the same CDR3. The chain couples TRBV7-2 to TRBJ2-7; the D gene is possibly TRBD1 (6 bases). The CDR3 is 14 amino acids. The germline gives CDR1 SGHTA, CDR2 FQGNSA. The ends were cut back, 1 base at V and 0 bases at J, with 7 bases in the middle. CDR3 coding DNA: TGTGCCAGCAGCTTAGGGACAGCCTCCTACGAGCAGTACTTC. This translates into CASSLGTASYEQYF. The whole variable domain, remainder taken from reference TRBV7-2 and TRBJ2-7, is GAGVSQSPSNKVTEKGKDVELRCDPISGHTALYWYRQSLGQGLEFLIYFQGNSAPDKSGLPSDRFSAERTGGSVSTLTIQRTQQEDSAVYLCASSLGTASYEQYFGPGTRLTVT.

The chain has TRBV6-4 and TRBJ1-2; D may be TRBD1 (6 bases). Germline CDR1 and CDR2: MRHNA and SNTAGT. V was trimmed by 7 bases and J by 6 bases, leaving 12 bases between them. The CDR3 extends over 12 amino acids. CDR3 protein: CASNRVADGYTF. The CDR3, as DNA: TGTGCCAGCAACAGGGTGGCAGATGGCTACACCTTC.